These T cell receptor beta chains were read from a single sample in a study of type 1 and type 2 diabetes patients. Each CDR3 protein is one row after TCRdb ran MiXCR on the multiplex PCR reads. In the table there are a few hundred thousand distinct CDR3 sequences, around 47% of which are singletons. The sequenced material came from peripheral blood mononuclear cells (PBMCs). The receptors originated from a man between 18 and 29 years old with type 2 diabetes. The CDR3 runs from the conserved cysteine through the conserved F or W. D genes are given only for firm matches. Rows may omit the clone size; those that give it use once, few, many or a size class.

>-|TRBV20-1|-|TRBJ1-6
TGCAGTGCTAGAAGAACTACAAGGAGTATTTCACCCCTCCACTTT
CSARRTTRSISPLHF
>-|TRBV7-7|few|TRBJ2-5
TGTGCTAGCAGCTTAGGTAACGGGGTCCAAGAGACCCAGTACTTC
CASSLGNGVQETQYF
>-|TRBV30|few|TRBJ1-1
TGTGCCTGGAGTGTACTCCAGTGGGGGCCTGAAGCTTTCTTT
CAWSVLQWGPEAFF
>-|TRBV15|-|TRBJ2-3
TGTGCCACCAGCAGGTTGCGGGATACGCAGTATTTT
CATSRLRDTQYF
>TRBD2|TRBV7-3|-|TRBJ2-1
TGTGCCAGCAGCTTACTAGCGGGGGCCCCGGGGGTCTTC
CASSLLAGAPGVF
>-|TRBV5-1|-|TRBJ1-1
TGCGCCAGCAGCTTCGGACAGAATATGAACACTGAAGCTTTCTTT
CASSFGQNMNTEAFF
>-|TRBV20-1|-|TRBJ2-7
TGCAGTGCTAGAGTGGGGGGCAGCTCCTACGAGCAGTACTTC
CSARVGGSSYEQYF
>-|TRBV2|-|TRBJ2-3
TGTGCCAGCAGTGTGAGGGGGGGCTCGCGCACAGATACGCAGTATTTT
CASSVRGGSRTDTQYF
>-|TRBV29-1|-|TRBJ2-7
TGCAGCGTGACGGAGAGCTCCTACGAGCAGTACTTC
CSVTESSYEQYF
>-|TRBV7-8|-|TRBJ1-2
TGTGCCAGCAGCCTAGTGACTTCCGGACAGAATGGCTACACCTTC
CASSLVTSGQNGYTF
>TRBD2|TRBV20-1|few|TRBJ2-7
TGCAGTGCTAAGGAGCCTAGCGGGTACTCCTACGAGCAGTACTTC
CSAKEPSGYSYEQYF
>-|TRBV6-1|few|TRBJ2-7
TGTGCCAGCAGAGAAGGAGTGGTAGCGGCGTACGAGCAGTACTTC
CASREGVVAAYEQYF
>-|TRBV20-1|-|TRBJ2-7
TGCAGTGCTAGAGATCAGGGCCACGAGCAGTACTTC
CSARDQGHEQYF
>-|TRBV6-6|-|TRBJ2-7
TGTGCCAGCAGTTACGGAGAAGACGAGCAGTACTTC
CASSYGEDEQYF
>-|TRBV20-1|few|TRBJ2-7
TGCAGTGCTAGAGATCGAGAGGACTATGCCTACGAGCAGTACTTC
CSARDREDYAYEQYF
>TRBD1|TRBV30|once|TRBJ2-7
TGTGCCTGGACCATGACAGGGGGCGATCACGAGCAGTACTTC
CAWTMTGGDHEQYF
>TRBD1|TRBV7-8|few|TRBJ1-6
TGTGCCAGCAGCGTCTACGGGACAGGGAATAATTCACCCCTCCACTTT
CASSVYGTGNNSPLHF
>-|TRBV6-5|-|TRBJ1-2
TGTGCCAGCAGTTTCACACAGGTCGCAAGGGAGGGCTACACCTTC
CASSFTQVAREGYTF
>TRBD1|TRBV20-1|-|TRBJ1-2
TGCAGTGCTAGCCTACCGGGACAGGTCAATGGCTACACCTTC
CSASLPGQVNGYTF
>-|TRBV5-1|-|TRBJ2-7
TGCGCCAGCAGCTTGGATTGGGACGAGCAGTACTTC
CASSLDWDEQYF
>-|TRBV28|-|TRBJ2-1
TGTGCCAGCAGTTTGGAGGCTATTCGGTACAATGAGCAGTTCTTC
CASSLEAIRYNEQFF
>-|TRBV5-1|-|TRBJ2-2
TGCGCCAGCAGCCCCCCCTTGGAGGGAAACGCGAACACCGGGGAGCTGTTTTTT
CASSPPLEGNANTGELFF
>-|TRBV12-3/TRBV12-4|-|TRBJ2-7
TGTGCCAGCAGTTCGGGACGGGGTTACGAGCAGTACTTC
CASSSGRGYEQYF
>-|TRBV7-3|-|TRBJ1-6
TGTGCCAGCAGCGTGGGGAGGGCAGGTCCGGTCACCCTCCACTTT
CASSVGRAGPVTLHF
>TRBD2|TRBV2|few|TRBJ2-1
TGTGCCAGCAGGGAGGGGAGCGGGATAAGGGATGAGCAGTTCTTC
CASREGSGIRDEQFF
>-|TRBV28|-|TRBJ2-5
TGTGCCAGCTCGCAAGAGGCCCAGTACTTC
CASSQEAQYF
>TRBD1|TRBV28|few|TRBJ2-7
TGTGCCAGCAGCCCGAGGGGGCTGTGGGGATACGAGCAGTACTTC
CASSPRGLWGYEQYF
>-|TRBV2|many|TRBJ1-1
TGTGCCAGCAGGCCCGGTGGGGGGGATACTGAAGCTTTCTTT
CASRPGGGDTEAFF
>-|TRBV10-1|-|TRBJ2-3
TGCGCCAGCACCTCAGGGGTCGCAGATACGCAGTATTTT
CASTSGVADTQYF
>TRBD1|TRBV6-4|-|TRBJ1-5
TGTGCCAGCCCGGGCGACAGGGTATGCAATCAGCCCCAGCATTTT
CASPGDRVCNQPQHF
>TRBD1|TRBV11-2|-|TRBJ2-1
TGTGCCAGCAGCCGACAGGGACATGGGTTATTCGATGAGCAGTTCTTC
CASSRQGHGLFDEQFF
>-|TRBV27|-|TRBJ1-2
TGTGCCAGCAGTTTAACGACAGCTCCGATTGGAGGCTACACCTTC
CASSLTTAPIGGYTF
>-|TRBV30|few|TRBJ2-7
TGTGCCTGGAGTCCAGGGACCTCCTACGAGCAGTACTTC
CAWSPGTSYEQYF
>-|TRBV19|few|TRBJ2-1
TGTGCCAGTAGTCCGCGGGACAGTAACCATGAGCAGTTCTTC
CASSPRDSNHEQFF
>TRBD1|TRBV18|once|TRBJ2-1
TGTGCCAGCTCACCAGGAGACAGGTGGGGACAGAACTACAATGAGCAGTTCTTC
CASSPGDRWGQNYNEQFF
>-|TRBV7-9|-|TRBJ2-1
TGTGCCAGCAGCTTAACACCACGACATAATGAGCAGTTCTTC
CASSLTPRHNEQFF
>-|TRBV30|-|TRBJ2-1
TGTGCCTGGAGTTTGACGGGATACTACAATGAGCAGTTCTTC
CAWSLTGYYNEQFF
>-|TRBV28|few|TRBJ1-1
TGTGCCAGCAACATGGGGACCTCACCGGCAGCTTTCTTT
CASNMGTSPAAFF
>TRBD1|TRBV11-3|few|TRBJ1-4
TGTGCCAGCAGCTTGGGAGACAGGGTGGAAAAACTGTTTTTT
CASSLGDRVEKLFF
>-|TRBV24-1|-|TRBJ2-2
TGTGCCACCAGTGATTTATCCAGGGATTCCGGGGAGCTGTTTTTT
CATSDLSRDSGELFF
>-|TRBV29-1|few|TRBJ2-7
TGCAGCGTTGAAGATGGGCGCGAGCAGTACTTC
CSVEDGREQYF
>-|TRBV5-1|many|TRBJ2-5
TGTGCCAGCAGCTTAGCTGGGGAGACCCAGTACTTC
CASSLAGETQYF
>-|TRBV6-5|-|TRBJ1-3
TGTGCCAGCACCTCGAGTTCCCTCCCTGGAAACACCATATATTTT
CASTSSSLPGNTIYF
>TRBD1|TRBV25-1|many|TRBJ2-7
TGTGCCAGCAGTGACGGACAGGGAAGCTACGAGCAGTACTTC
CASSDGQGSYEQYF
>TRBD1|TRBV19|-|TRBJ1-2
TGTGCCAGTAGTATGGGCCCCACAGGGGGTGGTAACTATGGCTACACCTTC
CASSMGPTGGGNYGYTF
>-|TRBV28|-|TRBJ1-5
TGTGCCAGCAGTTTACCTGACTCAAGGGGGGCTTATAGCAATCAGCCCCAGCATTTT
CASSLPDSRGAYSNQPQHF
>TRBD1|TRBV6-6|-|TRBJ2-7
TGTGCCAGTACAGGGGCAACCTACGAGCAGTACTTC
CASTGATYEQYF
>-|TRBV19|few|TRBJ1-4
TGTGCCAGTAGTATGTCGACAGGAATTAATGAAAAACTGTTTTTT
CASSMSTGINEKLFF
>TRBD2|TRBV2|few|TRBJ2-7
TGTGCCAGCTCTTCTTGGACTAGCGGGAGGATCCCCTACGAGCAGTACTTC
CASSSWTSGRIPYEQYF
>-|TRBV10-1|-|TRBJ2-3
TGCGCCAGCAGTGAGTCCGCCGTGGAAGATACGCAGTATTTT
CASSESAVEDTQYF
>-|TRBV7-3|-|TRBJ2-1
TGTGCCTGCAGCCAAGGGGGTGACGGGGCTGAGCAGTTCTTC
CACSQGGDGAEQFF
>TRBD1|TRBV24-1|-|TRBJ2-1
TGTGCCACCAGTGATCTAGGGGGCGCGGACAGTGAGCAGTTCTTC
CATSDLGGADSEQFF
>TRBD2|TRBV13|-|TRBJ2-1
TGTGCCAGCAGTGTGGGCGGGGGGCTCAATGAGCAGTTCTTC
CASSVGGGLNEQFF
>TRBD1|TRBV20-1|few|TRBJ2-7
TGCAGTGCTAGAGATCAAGGGGGCTGGGAGCAGTACTTC
CSARDQGGWEQYF